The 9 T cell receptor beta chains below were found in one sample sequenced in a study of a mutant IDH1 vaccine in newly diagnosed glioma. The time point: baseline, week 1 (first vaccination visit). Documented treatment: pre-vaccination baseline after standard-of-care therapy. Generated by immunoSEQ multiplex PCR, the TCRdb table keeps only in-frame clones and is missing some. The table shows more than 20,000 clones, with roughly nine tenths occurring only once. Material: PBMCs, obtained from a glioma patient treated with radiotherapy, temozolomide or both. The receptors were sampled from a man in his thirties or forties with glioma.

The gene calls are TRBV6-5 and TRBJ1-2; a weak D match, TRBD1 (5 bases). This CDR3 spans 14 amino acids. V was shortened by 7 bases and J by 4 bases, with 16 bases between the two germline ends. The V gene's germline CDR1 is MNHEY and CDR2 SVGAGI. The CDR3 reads CASTLTRDSYGYTF. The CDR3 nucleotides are TGTGCCAGCACTCTGACCAGGGATTCCTATGGCTACACCTTC.

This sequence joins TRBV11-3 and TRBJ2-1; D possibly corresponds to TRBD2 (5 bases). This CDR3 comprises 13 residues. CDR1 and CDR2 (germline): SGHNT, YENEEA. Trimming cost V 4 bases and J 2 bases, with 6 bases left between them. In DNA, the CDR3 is TGTGCCAGCAGCTCCGGGGCCTACAATGAGCAGTTCTTC. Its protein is CASSSGAYNEQFF.

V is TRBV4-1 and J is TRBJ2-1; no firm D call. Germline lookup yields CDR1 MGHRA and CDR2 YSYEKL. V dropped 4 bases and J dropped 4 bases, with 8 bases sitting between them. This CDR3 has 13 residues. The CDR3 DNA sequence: TGCGCCAGCAGCCCGATCAAGTACAATGAGCAGTTCTTC. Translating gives CASSPIKYNEQFF.

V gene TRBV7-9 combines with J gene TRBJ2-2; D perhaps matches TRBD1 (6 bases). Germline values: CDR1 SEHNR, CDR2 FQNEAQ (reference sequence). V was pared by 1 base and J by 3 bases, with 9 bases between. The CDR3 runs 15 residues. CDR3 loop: CASSLGAGDTGELFF. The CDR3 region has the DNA TGTGCCAGCAGCTTAGGGGCAGGGGACACCGGGGAGCTGTTTTTT.

The CDR3 sequence: CASSQSRSGNTIYF. DNA for the CDR3: TGTGCCAGCAGCCAATCCAGGTCGGGGAACACCATATATTTT. The chain combines TRBV14 with TRBJ1-3; D gene ambiguous. The CDR3 has 14 residues. Trimming removed 2 bases at V and 7 bases at J, with 12 bases between. CDR1 is SGHDN and CDR2 is FVKESK in the germline V gene. The whole variable domain, remainder taken from reference TRBV14 and TRBJ1-3, is EAGVTQFPSHSVIEKGQTVTLRCDPISGHDNLYWYRRVMGKEIKFLLHFVKESKQDESGMPNNRFLAERTGGTYSTLKVQPAELEDSGVYFCASSQSRSGNTIYFGEGSWLTVV.

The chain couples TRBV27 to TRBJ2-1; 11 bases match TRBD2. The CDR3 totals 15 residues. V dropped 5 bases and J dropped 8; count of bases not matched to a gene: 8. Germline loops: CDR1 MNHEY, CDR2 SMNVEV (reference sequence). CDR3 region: CASSRLAGGSHEQFF. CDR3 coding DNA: TGTGCCAGCAGTCGTCTAGCGGGAGGCTCCCATGAGCAGTTCTTC.

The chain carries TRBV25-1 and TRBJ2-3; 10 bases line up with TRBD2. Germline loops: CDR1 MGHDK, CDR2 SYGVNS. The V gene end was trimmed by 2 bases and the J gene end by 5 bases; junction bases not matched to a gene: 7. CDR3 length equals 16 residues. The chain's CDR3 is CASSELEREGRDTQYF. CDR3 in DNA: TGTGCCAGCAGTGAACTAGAGCGGGAGGGCCGAGATACGCAGTATTTT. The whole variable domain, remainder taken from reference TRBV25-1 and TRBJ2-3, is EADIYQTPRYLVIGTGKKITLECSQTMGHDKMYWYQQDPGMELHLIHYSYGVNSTEKGDLSSESTVSRIRTEHFPLTLESARPSHTSQYLCASSELEREGRDTQYFGPGTRLTVL.

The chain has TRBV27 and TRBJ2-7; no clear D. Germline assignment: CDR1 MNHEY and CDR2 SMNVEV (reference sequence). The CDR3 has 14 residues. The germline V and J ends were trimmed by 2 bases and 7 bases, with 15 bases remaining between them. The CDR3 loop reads CASSLILCLAEQYF. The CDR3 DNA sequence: TGTGCCAGCAGTTTAATTCTCTGTCTGGCGGAGCAGTACTTC.

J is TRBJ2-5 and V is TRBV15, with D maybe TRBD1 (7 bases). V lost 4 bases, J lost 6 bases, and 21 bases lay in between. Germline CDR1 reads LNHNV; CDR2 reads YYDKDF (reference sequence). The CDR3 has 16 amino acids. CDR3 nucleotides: TGTGCCACCAGCAACCCTCAGGAGGGGGCATTGAAGACCCAGTACTTC. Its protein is CATSNPQEGALKTQYF.